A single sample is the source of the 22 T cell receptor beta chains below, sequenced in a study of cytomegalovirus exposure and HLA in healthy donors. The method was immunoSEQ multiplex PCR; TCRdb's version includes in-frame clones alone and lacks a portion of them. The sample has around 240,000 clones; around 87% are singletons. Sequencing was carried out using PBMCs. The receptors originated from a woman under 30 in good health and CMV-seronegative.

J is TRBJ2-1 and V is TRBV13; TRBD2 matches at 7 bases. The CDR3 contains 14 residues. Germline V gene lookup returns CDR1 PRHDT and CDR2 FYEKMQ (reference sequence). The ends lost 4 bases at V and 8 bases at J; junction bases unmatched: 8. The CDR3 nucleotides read TGTGCCAGCAGCTCGGGGGGTAGTGGGGATGAGCAGTTCTTC. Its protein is CASSSGGSGDEQFF.

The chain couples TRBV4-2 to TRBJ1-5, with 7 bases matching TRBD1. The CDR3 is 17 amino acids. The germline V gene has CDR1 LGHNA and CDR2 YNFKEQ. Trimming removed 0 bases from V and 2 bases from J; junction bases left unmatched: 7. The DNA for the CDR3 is TGTGCCAGCAGCCAAGATGTCGAGGGGGCGGGCAATCAGCCCCAGCATTTT. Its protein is CASSQDVEGAGNQPQHF.

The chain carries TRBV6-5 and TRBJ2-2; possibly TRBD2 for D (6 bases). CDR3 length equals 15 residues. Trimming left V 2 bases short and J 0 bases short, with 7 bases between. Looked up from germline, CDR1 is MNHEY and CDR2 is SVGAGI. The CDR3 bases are TGTGCCAGCAGTTACGCGGGGACGAACACCGGGGAGCTGTTTTTT. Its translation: CASSYAGTNTGELFF.

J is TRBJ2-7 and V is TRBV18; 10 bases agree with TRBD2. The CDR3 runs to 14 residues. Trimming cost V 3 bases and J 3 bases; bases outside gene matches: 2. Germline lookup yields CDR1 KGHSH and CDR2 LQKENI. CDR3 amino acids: CASSPGLAIYEQYV. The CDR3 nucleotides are TGTGCCAGCTCACCGGGACTAGCGATCTACGAGCAGTACGTC.

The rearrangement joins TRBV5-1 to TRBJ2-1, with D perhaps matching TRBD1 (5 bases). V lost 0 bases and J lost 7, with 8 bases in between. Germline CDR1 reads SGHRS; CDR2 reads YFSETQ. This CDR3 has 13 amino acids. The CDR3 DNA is TGCGCCAGCAGCTTGGATGGGGCGAATGAGCAGTTCTTC. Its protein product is CASSLDGANEQFF.

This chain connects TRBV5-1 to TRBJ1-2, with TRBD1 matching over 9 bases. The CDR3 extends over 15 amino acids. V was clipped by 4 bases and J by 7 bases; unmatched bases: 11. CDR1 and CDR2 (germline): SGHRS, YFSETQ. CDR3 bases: TGCGCCAGCAGCCCGGAATCGGGACAGGGTCGTGGCTACACCTTC. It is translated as CASSPESGQGRGYTF.

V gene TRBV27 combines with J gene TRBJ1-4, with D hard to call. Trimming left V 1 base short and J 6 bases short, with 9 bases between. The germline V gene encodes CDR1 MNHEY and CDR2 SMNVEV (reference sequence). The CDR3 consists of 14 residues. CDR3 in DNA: TGTGCCAGCAGTTTATGGTCAGGTGATGAAAAACTGTTTTTT. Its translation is CASSLWSGDEKLFF.

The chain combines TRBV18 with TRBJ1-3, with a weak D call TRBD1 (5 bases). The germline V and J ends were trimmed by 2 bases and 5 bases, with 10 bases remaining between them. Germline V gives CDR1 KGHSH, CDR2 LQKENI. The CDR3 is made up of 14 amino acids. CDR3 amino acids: CASSPGAKRNTIYF. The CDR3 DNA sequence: TGTGCCAGCTCACCAGGGGCGAAAAGAAACACCATATATTTT.

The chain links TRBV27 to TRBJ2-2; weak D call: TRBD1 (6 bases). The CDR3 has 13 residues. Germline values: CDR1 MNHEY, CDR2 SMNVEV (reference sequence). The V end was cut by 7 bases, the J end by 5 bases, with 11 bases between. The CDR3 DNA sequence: TGTGCCAGCACCTTAGGGGGAACCGGGGAGCTGTTTTTT. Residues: CASTLGGTGELFF.

For the CDR3, the DNA is TGCGCCAGCAGCTCCGGCTCGGGGTGGGTGGAAGAGACCCAGTACTTC. Translation gives CASSSGSGWVEETQYF. The chain links TRBV5-1 to TRBJ2-5; D might be TRBD2 (5 bases). CDR1 SGHRS and CDR2 YFSETQ come from the germline V gene. V was shortened by 3 bases and J by 3 bases, with 18 bases between the two germline ends. CDR3 length: 16 amino acids.

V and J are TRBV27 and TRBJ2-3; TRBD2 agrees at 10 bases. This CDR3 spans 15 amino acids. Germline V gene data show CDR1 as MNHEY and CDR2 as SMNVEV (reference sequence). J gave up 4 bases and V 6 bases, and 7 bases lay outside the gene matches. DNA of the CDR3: TGTGCCAGCAGGGAACTTAGCGGGGGGTCAGATACGCAGTATTTT. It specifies CASRELSGGSDTQYF.

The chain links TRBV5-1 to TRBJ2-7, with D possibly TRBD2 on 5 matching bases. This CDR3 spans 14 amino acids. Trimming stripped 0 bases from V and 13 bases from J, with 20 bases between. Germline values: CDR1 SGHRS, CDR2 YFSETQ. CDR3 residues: CASSLEFFGASRYV. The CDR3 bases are TGCGCCAGCAGCTTGGAATTCTTCGGAGCTAGCCGATACGTC.

The CDR3 bases are TGTGCCATCAGTACCACAGGGACCTACGAGCAGTACGTC. It codes for CAISTTGTYEQYV. The genes are TRBV10-3 and TRBJ2-7; the D gene is possibly TRBD1 (6 bases). The V and J ends lost 5 bases and 2 bases respectively, with 10 bases between them. The V gene's germline CDR1 is ENHRY and CDR2 SYGVKD. The CDR3 has 13 amino acids.

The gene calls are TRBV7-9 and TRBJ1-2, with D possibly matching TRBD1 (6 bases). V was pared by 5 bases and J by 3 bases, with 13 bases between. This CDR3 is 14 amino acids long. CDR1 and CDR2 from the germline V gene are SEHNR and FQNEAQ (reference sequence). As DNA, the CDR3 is TGTGCCAGCAGCCTACTCCGGACAGACTATGGCTACACCTTC. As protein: CASSLLRTDYGYTF.

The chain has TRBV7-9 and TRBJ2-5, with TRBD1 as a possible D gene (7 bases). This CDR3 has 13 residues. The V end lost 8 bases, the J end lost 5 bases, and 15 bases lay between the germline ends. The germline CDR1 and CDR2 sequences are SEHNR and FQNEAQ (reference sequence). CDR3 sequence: CASQRSGGETQYF. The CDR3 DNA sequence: TGTGCCAGCCAAAGGTCAGGGGGGGAGACCCAGTACTTC.

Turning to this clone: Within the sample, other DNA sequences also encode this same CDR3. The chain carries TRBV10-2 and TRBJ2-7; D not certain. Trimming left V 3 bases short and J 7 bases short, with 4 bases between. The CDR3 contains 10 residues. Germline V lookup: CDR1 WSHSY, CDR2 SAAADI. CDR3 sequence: CASSDSEQYF. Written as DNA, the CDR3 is TGCGCCAGCAGTGATTCGGAGCAGTACTTC.

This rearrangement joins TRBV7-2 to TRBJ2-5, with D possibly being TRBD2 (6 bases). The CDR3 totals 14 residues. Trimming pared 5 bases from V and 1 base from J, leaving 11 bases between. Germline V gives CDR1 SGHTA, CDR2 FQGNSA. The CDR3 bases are TGTGCCAGCAGCCCGGGACTCGTCCAAGAGACCCAGTACTTC. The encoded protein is CASSPGLVQETQYF. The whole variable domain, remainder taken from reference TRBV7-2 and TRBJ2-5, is GAGVSQSPSNKVTEKGKDVELRCDPISGHTALYWYRQSLGQGLEFLIYFQGNSAPDKSGLPSDRFSAERTGGSVSTLTIQRTQQEDSAVYLCASSPGLVQETQYFGPGTRLLVL.

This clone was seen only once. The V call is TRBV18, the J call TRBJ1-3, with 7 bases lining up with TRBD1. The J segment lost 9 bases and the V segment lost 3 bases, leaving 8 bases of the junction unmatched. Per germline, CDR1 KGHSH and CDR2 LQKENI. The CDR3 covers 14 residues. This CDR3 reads CASSPGVGGSTIYF. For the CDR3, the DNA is TGTGCCAGCTCACCGGGCGTAGGGGGCAGCACCATATATTTT.

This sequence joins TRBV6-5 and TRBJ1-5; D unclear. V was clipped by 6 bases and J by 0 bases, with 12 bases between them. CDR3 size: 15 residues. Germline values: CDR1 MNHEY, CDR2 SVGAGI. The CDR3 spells CASRQRSGSNQPQHF. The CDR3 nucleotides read TGTGCCAGCAGGCAACGTTCGGGTAGCAATCAGCCCCAGCATTTT.

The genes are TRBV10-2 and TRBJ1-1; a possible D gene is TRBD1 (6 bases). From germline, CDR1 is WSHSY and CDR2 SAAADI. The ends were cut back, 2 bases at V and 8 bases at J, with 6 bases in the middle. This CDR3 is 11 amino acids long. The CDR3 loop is CASSEGTEAFF. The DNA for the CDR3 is TGCGCCAGCAGTGAGGGGACAGAAGCTTTCTTT.

As DNA, the CDR3 is TGTGCCTGGAGGCAGGGTTCTGGAAACACCATATATTTT. Its protein product is CAWRQGSGNTIYF. The genes are TRBV30 and TRBJ1-3; perhaps TRBD1 as D (5 bases). Looked up from germline, CDR1 is GTSNPN and CDR2 is SVGIG (reference sequence). The CDR3 sequence is 13 residues long. V was trimmed by 3 bases and J by 1 base, leaving 7 bases between them.

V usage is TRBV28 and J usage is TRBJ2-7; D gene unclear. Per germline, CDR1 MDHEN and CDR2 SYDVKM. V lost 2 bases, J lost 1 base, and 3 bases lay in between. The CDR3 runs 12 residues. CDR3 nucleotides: TGTGCCAGCAGTTTACAGTCCTACGAGCAGTACTTC. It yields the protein CASSLQSYEQYF.